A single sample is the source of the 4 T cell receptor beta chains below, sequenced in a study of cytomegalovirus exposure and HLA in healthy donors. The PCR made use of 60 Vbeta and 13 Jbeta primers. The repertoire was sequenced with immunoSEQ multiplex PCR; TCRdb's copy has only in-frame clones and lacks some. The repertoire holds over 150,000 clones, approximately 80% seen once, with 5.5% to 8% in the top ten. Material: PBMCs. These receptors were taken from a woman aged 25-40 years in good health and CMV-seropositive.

This CDR3 reads CASSRNRDTTYEQYF. Here the CDR3 DNA reads TGCGCCAGCAGCCGCAACCGGGACACAACCTACGAGCAGTACTTC. This chain connects TRBV4-3 to TRBJ2-7, with D maybe TRBD1 (6 bases). Per germline, CDR1 LGHNA and CDR2 YSLEER. Trimming left V 4 bases short and J 2 bases short, with 15 bases between. This CDR3 has 15 amino acids.

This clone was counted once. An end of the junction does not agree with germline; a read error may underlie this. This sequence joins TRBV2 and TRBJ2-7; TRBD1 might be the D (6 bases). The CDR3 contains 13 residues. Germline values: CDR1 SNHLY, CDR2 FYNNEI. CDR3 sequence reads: CASSEHNRVEKNF. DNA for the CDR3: TGTGCCAGCAGTGAGCATAACAGGGTGGAAAAGAACTTC.

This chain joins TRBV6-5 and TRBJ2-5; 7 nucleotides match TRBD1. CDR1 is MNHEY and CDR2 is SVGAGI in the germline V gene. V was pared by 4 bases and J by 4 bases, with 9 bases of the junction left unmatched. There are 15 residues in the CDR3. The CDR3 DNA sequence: TGTGCCAGCAGTTCTGGGACAGTGTTGGGAGAGACCCAGTACTTC. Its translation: CASSSGTVLGETQYF.

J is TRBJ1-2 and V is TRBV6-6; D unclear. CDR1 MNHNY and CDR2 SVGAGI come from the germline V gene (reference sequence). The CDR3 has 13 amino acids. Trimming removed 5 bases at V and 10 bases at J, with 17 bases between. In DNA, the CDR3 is TGTGCCAGCAGTCCGGAACTGACAAACGCCTACACCTTC. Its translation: CASSPELTNAYTF.